This TCR beta chain was captured by sequencing in a study of cytomegalovirus exposure and HLA in healthy donors. Regarding the study as a whole: Listed as cytomegalovirus-associated were 150 or so TCR beta chains.

A remark on this clone: Its antigen is not identified.

Assay used: immunoSEQ multiplex PCR; TCRdb lists only in-frame clones, some missing. This repertoire shows hundreds of thousands of clones, 70% to 90% found once; its top ten account for about 0.86%. V dropped 6 bases and J dropped 3 bases, with 15 bases sitting between them. Germline CDR1 reads MDHEN; CDR2 reads SYDVKM. This CDR3 region has 15 residues. Sequenced input: PBMCs. This chain joins TRBV28 and TRBJ1-5; D is perhaps TRBD1 (6 bases). This clonotype was obtained from a woman younger than 30 in good health and CMV-seronegative. This chain's CDR3 is CASRQTGTNNQPQHF. The CDR3 nucleotides are TGTGCCAGCAGGCAAACCGGGACAAACAATCAGCCCCAGCATTTT.